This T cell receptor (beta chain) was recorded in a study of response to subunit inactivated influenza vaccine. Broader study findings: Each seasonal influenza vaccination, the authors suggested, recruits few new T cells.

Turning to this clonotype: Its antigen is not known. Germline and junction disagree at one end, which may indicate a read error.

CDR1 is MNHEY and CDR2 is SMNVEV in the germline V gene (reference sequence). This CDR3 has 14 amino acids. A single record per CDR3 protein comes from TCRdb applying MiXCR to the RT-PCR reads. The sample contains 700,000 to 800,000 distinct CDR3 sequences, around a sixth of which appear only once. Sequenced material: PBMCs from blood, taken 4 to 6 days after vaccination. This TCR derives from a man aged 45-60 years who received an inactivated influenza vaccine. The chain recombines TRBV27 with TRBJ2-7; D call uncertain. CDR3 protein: CACSPGWQFHEQYF. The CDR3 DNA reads TGTGCCTGCAGCCCGGGTTGGCAGTTCCACGAGCAGTACTTC.